This paragraph covers one T cell receptor (beta chain) sequence. This sample stems from a study of glioma-infiltrating T cells after dendritic cell vaccination. Study-level background: Dendritic cell vaccination trial patients had either newly diagnosed or recurrent glioblastoma.

Primers: 60 V beta forward and 13 J beta reverse. Data came from immunoSEQ multiplex PCR; TCRdb stores just in-frame clones and leaves some out. Of 50,000 to 75,000 clones in the sample, over 75% are singletons; the top ten hold about 9%. As to time point: after dendritic cell vaccination, including at tumor progression/relapse. The CDR3 extends over 16 amino acids. The germline CDR1 and CDR2 sequences are LNHDA and SQIVND (reference sequence). The trim removed 3 bases at V and 5 bases at J, leaving 9 bases unmatched. The receptor's source is a human donor with glioblastoma. Sequencing used blood, obtained after dendritic cell vaccination. The chain recombines TRBV19 with TRBJ2-2; 7 nucleotides match TRBD1. As DNA, the CDR3 is TGTGCCAGTAGTATTAAGGCGGCAGGGGGTACCGGGGAGCTGTTTTTT. It translates to CASSIKAAGGTGELFF.